The 7 T cell receptor beta chains listed next were all sequenced from one sample in a study of CD8+CD57+ T cells in acquired aplastic anemia. Patients included in sequencing had previously demonstrated CD8+CD57+ cell expansion by flow cytometry. The template for TCR beta VDJ and CDR3 sequence profiling was genomic DNA. One entry per CDR3 protein results from TCRdb running MiXCR on the reads. The sample includes about 200,000 distinct CDR3 sequences, approximately 65% of them seen just once. The sample consisted of sorted CD4+, CD8+, or CD8+CD57+ T cells (not recorded which) from PBMCs. The receptors shown here come from a human donor with aplastic anemia.

The V call is TRBV19, the J call TRBJ1-2, with no clear D. CDR1 is LNHDA and CDR2 is SQIVND in the germline V gene (reference sequence). The V gene lost 3 bases and the J gene lost 2 bases, with 7 bases spanning the gap. The CDR3 has 13 residues. CDR3 coding DNA: TGTGCCAGTAGTATGGTCGGAAACTATGGCTACACCTTC. It translates to CASSMVGNYGYTF.

The sample holds a few counts of this clonotype. The genes are TRBV20-1 and TRBJ2-1; maybe TRBD1 (5 bases). Trimming pared 2 bases from V and 5 bases from J, leaving 19 bases between. The CDR3 runs to 16 residues. Looked up from germline, CDR1 is DFQATT and CDR2 is SNEGSKA (reference sequence). CDR3 DNA: TGCAGTGCTAGACCCAGGGCAAACTGGTATGACAATGAGCAGTTCTTC. This gives the protein CSARPRANWYDNEQFF.

This clonotype showed up just a few times. V is TRBV29-1 and J is TRBJ1-1, with D possibly TRBD1 on 6 matching bases. Per the germline V gene, CDR1 is SQVTM and CDR2 is ANQGSEA. The V end was cut by 7 bases, the J end by 1 base, with 10 bases between. The CDR3 is 12 amino acids. The CDR3 protein is CSAGTSNTEAFF. In DNA form, the CDR3 reads TGCAGCGCCGGGACATCGAACACTGAAGCTTTCTTT.

The rearrangement joins TRBV15 to TRBJ1-3; 8 bases agree with TRBD1. Germline V gene data show CDR1 as LNHNV and CDR2 as YYDKDF (reference sequence). Trimming removed 7 bases from V and 3 bases from J; junction bases left unmatched: 8. This CDR3 region has 15 residues. The CDR3 DNA reads as TGTGCCACCACTGCGGACAGGGTCGTTGGAAACACCATATATTTT. As protein: CATTADRVVGNTIYF.

As concerns this clonotype: One end of the junction varies from germline; a read error may be responsible. The V gene is TRBV7-7, the J gene TRBJ1-1; the match to TRBD1 covers 9 bases. The germline gives CDR1 SSHAT, CDR2 FNYEAQ (reference sequence). This CDR3 contains 17 residues. CDR3 region: CASSLRDRDAKQDEAFF. Written as DNA, the CDR3 is TGTGCTAGCAGCTTGAGGGACAGGGATGCTAAACAAGATGAAGCTTTCTTT.

The V gene is TRBV20-1, the J gene TRBJ2-3, with 7 bases fitting TRBD2. CDR1 DFQATT and CDR2 SNEGSKA come from the germline V gene (reference sequence). This CDR3 is built from 15 residues. The J segment lost 2 bases and the V segment lost 7 bases, leaving 12 bases of the junction unmatched. CDR3 nucleotide sequence: TGCAGTGGAAGGGCGGGAGAGGAGGTCACAGATACGCAGTATTTT. This translates into CSGRAGEEVTDTQYF.

This chain uses TRBV19 with TRBJ1-5; a possible D gene is TRBD1 (5 bases). Germline V lookup: CDR1 LNHDA, CDR2 SQIVND (reference sequence). The V gene lost 3 bases and the J gene lost 6 bases, with 18 bases spanning the gap. CDR3 size: 16 residues. Here the CDR3 DNA reads TGTGCCAGTAGTATGATAGGGTCGGGGCTTAGTCAGCCCCAGCATTTT. Protein product: CASSMIGSGLSQPQHF.